The 2 T cell receptor beta chains below all came from one sample that was sequenced in a study of stem cell transplantation in POMP-related autoinflammatory disease (dated by TCRdb to the early 2020s). Libraries were prepared through the immunoSEQ multiplex PCR assay. In TCRdb, the immuneACCESS table is reduced to in-frame sequences with V and J assigned. These tables do not hold every clone; where another copy was compared, an unresolved V gene accounts for under half, and the others remain unexplained. Across this sample there are some 65,000 clones, with roughly 90% seen only once. The top ten constitute about 0.66% of the sample. Read against the paper, the sample's time point label means: after hematopoietic stem cell transplant. Sequencing used CD4+ T cells from PBMCs, obtained after stem cell transplantation. The receptors come from a human patient with POMP-related autoinflammation and immune dysregulation (PRAID). Once a transplant has taken place, some T cells may be donor derived.

This chain connects TRBV29-1 to TRBJ2-7; D is uncertain. The V and J ends lost 4 bases and 3 bases respectively, with 13 bases between them. CDR1 is SQVTM and CDR2 is ANQGSEA in the germline V gene. CDR3 length: 13 amino acids. CDR3 DNA: TGCAGCGTTGCCCGCGAAATGAACTACGAGCAGTACTTC. Its translation is CSVAREMNYEQYF.

This chain links TRBV2 with TRBJ2-2; 8 bases agree with TRBD2. V shed 4 bases, J shed 4 bases, and the junction held 5 bases outside the gene matches. CDR3 size: 15 residues. Germline V gives CDR1 SNHLY, CDR2 FYNNEI. The CDR3 sequence: CASSASGRATGELFF. The CDR3, as DNA: TGTGCCAGCAGTGCCAGCGGGAGAGCCACCGGGGAGCTGTTTTTT. Looking up the rest from reference TRBV2 and TRBJ2-2 gives the full variable domain: EPEVTQTPSHQVTQMGQEVILRCVPISNHLYFYWYRQILGQKVEFLVSFYNNEISEKSEIFDDQFSVERPDGSNFTLKIRSTKLEDSAMYFCASSASGRATGELFFGEGSRLTVL.